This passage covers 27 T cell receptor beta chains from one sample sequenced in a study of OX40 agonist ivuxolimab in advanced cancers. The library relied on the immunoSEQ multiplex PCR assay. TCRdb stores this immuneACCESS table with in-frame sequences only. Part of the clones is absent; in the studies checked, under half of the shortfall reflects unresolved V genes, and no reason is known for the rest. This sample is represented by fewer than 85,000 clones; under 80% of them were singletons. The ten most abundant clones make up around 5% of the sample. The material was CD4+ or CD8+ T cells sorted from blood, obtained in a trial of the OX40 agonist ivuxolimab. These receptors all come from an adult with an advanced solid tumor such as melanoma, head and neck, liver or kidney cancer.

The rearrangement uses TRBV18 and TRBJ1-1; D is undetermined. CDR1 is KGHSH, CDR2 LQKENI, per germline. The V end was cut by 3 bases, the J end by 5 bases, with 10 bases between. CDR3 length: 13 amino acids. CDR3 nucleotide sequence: TGTGCCAGCTCACCCGGGGTCGGAACTGAAGCTTTCTTT. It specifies CASSPGVGTEAFF.

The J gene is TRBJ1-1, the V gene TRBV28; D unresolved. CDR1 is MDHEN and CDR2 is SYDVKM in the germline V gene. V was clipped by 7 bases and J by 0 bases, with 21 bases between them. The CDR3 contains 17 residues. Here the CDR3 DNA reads TGTGCCAGCAACGGGGTCGTCCCGGGAAGAATGAACACTGAAGCTTTCTTT. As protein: CASNGVVPGRMNTEAFF.

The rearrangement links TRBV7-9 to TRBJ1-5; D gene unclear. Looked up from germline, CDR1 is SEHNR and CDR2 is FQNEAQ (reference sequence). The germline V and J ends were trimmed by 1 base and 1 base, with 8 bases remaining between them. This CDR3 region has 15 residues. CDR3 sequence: CASSLGETSNQPQHF. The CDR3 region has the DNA TGTGCCAGCAGCTTAGGGGAGACGAGCAATCAGCCCCAGCATTTT.

CDR3 region: CASSLGDRSGNTIYF. CDR3 coding DNA: TGTGCCAGCAGCTTAGGGGACAGAAGCGGAAACACCATATATTTT. V and J are TRBV7-9 and TRBJ1-3, with 7 bases fitting TRBD1. This CDR3 is built from 15 residues. In germline, CDR1 is SEHNR, CDR2 FQNEAQ (reference sequence). The trim removed 1 base at V and 4 bases at J, leaving 4 bases unmatched.

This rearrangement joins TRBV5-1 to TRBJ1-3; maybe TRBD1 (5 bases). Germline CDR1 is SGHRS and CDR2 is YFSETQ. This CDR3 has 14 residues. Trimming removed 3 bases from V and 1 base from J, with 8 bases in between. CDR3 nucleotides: TGCGCCAGCAGCTCAGGGATTTCTGGAAACACCATATATTTT. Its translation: CASSSGISGNTIYF.

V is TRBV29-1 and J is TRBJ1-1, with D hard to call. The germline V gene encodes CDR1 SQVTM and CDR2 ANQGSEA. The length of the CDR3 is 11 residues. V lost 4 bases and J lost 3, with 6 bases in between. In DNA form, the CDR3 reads TGCAGCGTTGGATGGGACACTGAAGCTTTCTTT. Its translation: CSVGWDTEAFF.

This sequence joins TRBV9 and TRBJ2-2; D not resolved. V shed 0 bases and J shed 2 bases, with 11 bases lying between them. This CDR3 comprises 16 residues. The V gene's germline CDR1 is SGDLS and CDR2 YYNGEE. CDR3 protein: CASSVGPGTNTGELFF. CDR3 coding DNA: TGTGCCAGCAGCGTAGGCCCCGGAACCAACACCGGGGAGCTGTTTTTT.

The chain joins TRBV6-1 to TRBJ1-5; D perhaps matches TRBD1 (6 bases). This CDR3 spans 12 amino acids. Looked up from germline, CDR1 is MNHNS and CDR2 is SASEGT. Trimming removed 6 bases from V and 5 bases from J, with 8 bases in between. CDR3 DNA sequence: TGTGCCAGCAGGCCAGGGGATCAGCCCCAGCATTTT. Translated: CASRPGDQPQHF.

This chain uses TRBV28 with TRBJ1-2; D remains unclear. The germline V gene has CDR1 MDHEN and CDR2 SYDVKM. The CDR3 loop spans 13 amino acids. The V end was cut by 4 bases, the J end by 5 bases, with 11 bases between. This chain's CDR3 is CASSSPTKYGYTF. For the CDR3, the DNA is TGTGCCAGCAGTTCTCCCACCAAGTATGGCTACACCTTC.

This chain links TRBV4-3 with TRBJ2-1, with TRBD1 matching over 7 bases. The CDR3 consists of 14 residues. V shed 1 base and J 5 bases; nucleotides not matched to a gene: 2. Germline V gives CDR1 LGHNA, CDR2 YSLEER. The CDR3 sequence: CASSQVTGNNEQFF. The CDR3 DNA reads TGCGCCAGCAGCCAAGTGACAGGGAACAATGAGCAGTTCTTC.

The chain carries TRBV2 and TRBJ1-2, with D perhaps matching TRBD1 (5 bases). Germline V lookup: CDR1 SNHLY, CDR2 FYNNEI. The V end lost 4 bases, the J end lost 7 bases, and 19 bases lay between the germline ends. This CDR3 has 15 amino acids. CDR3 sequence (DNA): TGTGCCAGCAGTGTGACGACAGCTTCTCAGGGTGGCTACACCTTC. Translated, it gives CASSVTTASQGGYTF.

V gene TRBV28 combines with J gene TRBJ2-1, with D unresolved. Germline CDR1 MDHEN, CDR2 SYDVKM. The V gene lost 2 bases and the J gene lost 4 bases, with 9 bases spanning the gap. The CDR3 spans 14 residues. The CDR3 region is CASSLKAAYNEQFF. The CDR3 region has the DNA TGTGCCAGCAGTTTAAAAGCAGCTTACAATGAGCAGTTCTTC. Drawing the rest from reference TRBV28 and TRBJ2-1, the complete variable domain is DVKVTQSSRYLVKRTGEKVFLECVQDMDHENMFWYRQDPGLGLRLIYFSYDVKMKEKGDIPEGYSVSREKKERFSLILESASTNQTSMYLCASSLKAAYNEQFFGPGTRLTVL.

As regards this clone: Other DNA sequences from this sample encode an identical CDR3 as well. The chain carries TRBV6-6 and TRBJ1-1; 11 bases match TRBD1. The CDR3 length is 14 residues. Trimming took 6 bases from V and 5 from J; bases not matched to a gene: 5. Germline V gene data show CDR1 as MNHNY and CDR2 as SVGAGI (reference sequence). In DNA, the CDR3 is TGTGCCAGCAGCCCGGGACAGGGGGGGACTGAAGCTTTCTTT. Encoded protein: CASSPGQGGTEAFF.

The DNA of the CDR3 is TGTGCCAGCTCAAGACAGGGGAATGGCTACACCTTC. Translated: CASSRQGNGYTF. This chain joins TRBV18 and TRBJ1-2; 8 bases agree with TRBD1. Per the germline V gene, CDR1 is KGHSH and CDR2 is LQKENI. The CDR3 loop spans 12 amino acids. V dropped 5 bases and J dropped 6; count of bases not matched to a gene: 2.

The CDR3 bases are TGTGCCAGCAGCAATGAACGGGACTTTCTCCGGGAGCTGTTTTTT. The encoded protein is CASSNERDFLRELFF. The chain links TRBV21-1 to TRBJ2-2; TRBD2 is the table's D call and was not checked against the DNA. TRBV21-1 is a pseudogene. The CDR3 runs 15 residues.

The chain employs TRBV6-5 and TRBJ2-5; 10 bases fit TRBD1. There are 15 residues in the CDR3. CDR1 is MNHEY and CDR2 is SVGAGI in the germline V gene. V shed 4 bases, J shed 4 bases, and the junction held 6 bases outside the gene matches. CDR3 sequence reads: CASSSRTGGIETQYF. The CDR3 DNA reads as TGTGCCAGCAGTTCCCGGACAGGGGGTATAGAGACCCAGTACTTC.

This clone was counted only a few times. This chain's CDR3 is CASSLEGLGLSEQFF. The CDR3 DNA follows: TGTGCCAGCAGCCTAGAGGGACTAGGGTTGAGTGAGCAGTTCTTC. V and J are TRBV7-2 and TRBJ2-1, with TRBD2 matching 8 bases. In germline, CDR1 is SGHTA, CDR2 FQGNSA. This CDR3 has 15 residues. Trimming cost V 5 bases and J 9 bases; bases outside gene matches: 12.

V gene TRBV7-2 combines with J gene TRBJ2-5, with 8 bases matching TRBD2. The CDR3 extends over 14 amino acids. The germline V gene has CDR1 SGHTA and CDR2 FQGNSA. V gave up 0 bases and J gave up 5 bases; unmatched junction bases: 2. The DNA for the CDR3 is TGTGCCAGCAGCTTAGCTCTAGCGGGCGAGACCCAGTACTTC. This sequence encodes CASSLALAGETQYF.

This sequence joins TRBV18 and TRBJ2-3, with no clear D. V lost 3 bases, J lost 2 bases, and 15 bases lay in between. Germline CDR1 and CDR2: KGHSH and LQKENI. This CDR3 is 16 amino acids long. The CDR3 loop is CASSPLLVRNTDTQYF. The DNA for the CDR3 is TGTGCCAGCTCACCTCTGTTGGTGAGAAACACAGATACGCAGTATTTT.

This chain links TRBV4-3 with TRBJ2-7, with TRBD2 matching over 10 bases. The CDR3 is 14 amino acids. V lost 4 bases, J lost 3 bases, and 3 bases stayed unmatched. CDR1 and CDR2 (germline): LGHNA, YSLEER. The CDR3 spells CASSRGLADYEQYF. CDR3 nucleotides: TGCGCCAGCAGCCGCGGACTAGCGGACTACGAGCAGTACTTC.

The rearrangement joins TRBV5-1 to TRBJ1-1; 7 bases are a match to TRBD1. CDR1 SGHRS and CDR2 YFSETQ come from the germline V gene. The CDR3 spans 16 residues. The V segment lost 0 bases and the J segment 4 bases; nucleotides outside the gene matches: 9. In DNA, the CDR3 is TGCGCCAGCAGCTTGGGACAGGGTAGGTTGGGCACTGAAGCTTTCTTT. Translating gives CASSLGQGRLGTEAFF. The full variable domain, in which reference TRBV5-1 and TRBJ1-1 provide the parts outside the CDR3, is KAGVTQTPRYLIKTRGQQVTLSCSPISGHRSVSWYQQTPGQGLQFLFEYFSETQRNKGNFPGRFSGRQFSNSRSEMNVSTLELGDSALYLCASSLGQGRLGTEAFFGQGTRLTVV.

The CDR3 loop reads CASSSPAHTGELFF. CDR3 DNA sequence: TGCGCCAGCAGCTCTCCAGCTCACACCGGGGAGCTGTTTTTT. This rearrangement joins TRBV5-1 to TRBJ2-2; D gene ambiguous. Germline V lookup: CDR1 SGHRS, CDR2 YFSETQ. Trimming took off 3 bases at V and 3 bases at J, with 9 bases between the two ends. There are 14 residues in the CDR3.

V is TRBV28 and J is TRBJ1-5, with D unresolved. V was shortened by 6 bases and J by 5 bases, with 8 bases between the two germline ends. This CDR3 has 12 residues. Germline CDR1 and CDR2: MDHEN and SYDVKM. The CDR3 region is CASSFSHQPQHF. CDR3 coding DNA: TGTGCCAGCAGCTTTTCCCATCAGCCCCAGCATTTT.

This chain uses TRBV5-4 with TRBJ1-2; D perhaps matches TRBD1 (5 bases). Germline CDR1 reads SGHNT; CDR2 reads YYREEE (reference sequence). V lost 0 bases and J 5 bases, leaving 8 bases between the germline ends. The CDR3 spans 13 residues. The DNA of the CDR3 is TGTGCCAGCAGCTTGGCTGGGACGTATGGCTACACCTTC. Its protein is CASSLAGTYGYTF.

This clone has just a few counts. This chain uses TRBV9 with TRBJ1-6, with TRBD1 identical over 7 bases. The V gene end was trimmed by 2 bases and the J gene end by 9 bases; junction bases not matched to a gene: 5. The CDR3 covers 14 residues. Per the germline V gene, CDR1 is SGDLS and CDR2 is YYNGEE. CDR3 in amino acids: CASSVRQGGSPLHF. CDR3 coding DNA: TGTGCCAGCAGCGTCCGACAGGGCGGTTCACCCCTCCACTTT.

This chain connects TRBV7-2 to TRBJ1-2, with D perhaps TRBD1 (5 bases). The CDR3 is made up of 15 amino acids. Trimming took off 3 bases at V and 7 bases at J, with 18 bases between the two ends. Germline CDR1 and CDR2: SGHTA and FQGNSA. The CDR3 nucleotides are TGTGCCAGCAGCTTTCGGGACGCCCGGACGGGTGGCTACACCTTC. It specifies CASSFRDARTGGYTF.

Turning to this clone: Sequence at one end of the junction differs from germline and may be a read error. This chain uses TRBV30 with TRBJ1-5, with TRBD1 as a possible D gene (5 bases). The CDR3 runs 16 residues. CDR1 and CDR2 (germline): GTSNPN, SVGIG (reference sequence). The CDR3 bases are TGTGCCTGGAGTCGTCCCCGGGACTCAAAAAATCGGCCCCAGCATTTT. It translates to CAWSRPRDSKNRPQHF.